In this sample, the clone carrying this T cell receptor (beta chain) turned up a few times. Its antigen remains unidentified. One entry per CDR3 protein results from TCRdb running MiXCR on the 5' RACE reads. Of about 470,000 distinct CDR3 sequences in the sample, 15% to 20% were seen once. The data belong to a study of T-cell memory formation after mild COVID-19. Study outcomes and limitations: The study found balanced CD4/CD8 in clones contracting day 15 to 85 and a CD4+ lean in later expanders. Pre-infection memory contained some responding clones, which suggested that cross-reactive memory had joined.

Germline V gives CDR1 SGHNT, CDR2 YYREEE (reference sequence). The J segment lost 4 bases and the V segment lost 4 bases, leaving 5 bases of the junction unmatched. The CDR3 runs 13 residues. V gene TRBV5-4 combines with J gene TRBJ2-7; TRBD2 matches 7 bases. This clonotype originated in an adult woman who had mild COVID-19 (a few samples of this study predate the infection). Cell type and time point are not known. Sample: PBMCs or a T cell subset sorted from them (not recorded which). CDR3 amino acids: CASSQYGRYEQYF. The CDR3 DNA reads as TGTGCCAGCAGCCAATACGGGAGGTACGAGCAGTACTTC.